One and the same sample provided the 9 T cell receptor beta chains below, sequenced in a study of regulatory T cells in long-lasting Graves disease. Relying on iRepertoire HTBI primers and Arm-PCR of CDR3 regions, the team built TCR beta libraries. TCRdb recomputed calls from the multiplex PCR reads with MiXCR, one row per CDR3 protein. The sample lists just over 600,000 distinct CDR3 sequences; roughly 15% were seen once. As to time point: newly diagnosed GD, antithyroid drugs for less than 3 months. PBMCs were the source of the RNA used for TCR sequencing. These records were also assigned to another study, of T cells in Graves' hyperthyroidism and ophthalmopathy.

The source was peripheral blood mononuclear cells (PBMCs), collected at new diagnosis, from a patient treated with antithyroid drugs. All receptors derive from a woman aged 25 to 39 with Graves disease.

V is TRBV6-2 or TRBV6-3 and J is TRBJ1-4; no reliable D call. This CDR3 is built from 15 residues. With 0 bases removed from V and 1 base from J, the gap between germline ends came to 6 bases. Per the germline V gene, CDR1 is MNHEY and CDR2 is SVGEGT. The CDR3 here is CASSYSPGTNEKLFF. The CDR3 DNA reads as TGTGCCAGCAGTTACTCTCCGGGAACTAATGAAAAACTGTTTTTT.

This clonotype showed up many times. The rearrangement links TRBV19 to TRBJ1-2; 7 positions agree with TRBD1. V dropped 8 bases and J dropped 4; count of bases not matched to a gene: 7. Germline V gene lookup returns CDR1 LNHDA and CDR2 SQIVND (reference sequence). There are 13 residues in the CDR3. CDR3 sequence: CASYIGTVYGYTF. The CDR3, as DNA: TGTGCCAGTTACATCGGGACAGTCTATGGCTACACCTTC.

The chain carries TRBV5-1 and TRBJ1-4, with 8 nucleotides matching TRBD1. Germline CDR1 is SGHRS and CDR2 is YFSETQ. J was trimmed by 5 bases and V by 6 bases; bases with no gene match: 9. This CDR3 has 15 residues. Here the CDR3 DNA reads TGCGCCAGCACCGGGACAGGAGTCGTCAATGAAAAACTGTTTTTT. As protein: CASTGTGVVNEKLFF. The complete variable domain, with remaining parts taken from reference TRBV5-1 and TRBJ1-4, reads KAGVTQTPRYLIKTRGQQVTLSCSPISGHRSVSWYQQTPGQGLQFLFEYFSETQRNKGNFPGRFSGRQFSNSRSEMNVSTLELGDSALYLCASTGTGVVNEKLFFGSGTQLSVL.

This clonotype was seen only a few times. The gene calls are TRBV30 and TRBJ2-1, with 11 bases aligning to TRBD2. Germline CDR1 and CDR2: GTSNPN and SVGIG (reference sequence). The CDR3 is 16 amino acids. Losses at the gene ends were 2 bases for V and 7 bases for J; bases not matched to a gene: 10. Written as DNA, the CDR3 is TGTGCCTGGAGTAGACCGGGACTAGCGGTGGGAAATGAGCAGTTCTTC. Its translation: CAWSRPGLAVGNEQFF.

This clonotype was observed a handful of times. The CDR3 DNA reads TGTGCCAGCAGTTACGACGAATATGGCTACACCTTC. Translating gives CASSYDEYGYTF. The genes are TRBV6-5 and TRBJ1-2, with no clear D. The ends were cut back, 2 bases at V and 5 bases at J, with 6 bases in the middle. There are 12 residues in the CDR3. The germline CDR1 and CDR2 sequences are MNHEY and SVGAGI.

This clonotype was seen many times. V is TRBV28 and J is TRBJ1-2, with D uncertain. This CDR3 has 14 residues. Trimming left V 6 bases short and J 3 bases short, with 14 bases between. Germline CDR1 and CDR2: MDHEN and SYDVKM. The CDR3 region has the DNA TGTGCCAGCAGCTTAGCGGGGAAGGACTATGGCTACACCTTC. Translation: CASSLAGKDYGYTF.

With respect to this clonotype: This likely traces to a read error, being one base from a far larger clone. The chain has TRBV6-1 and TRBJ1-5, with no clear D. The CDR3 has 11 residues. Germline V lookup: CDR1 MNHNS, CDR2 SASEGT. The CDR3 coding sequence is TGTGCCAGCAGCCGAACTGAGCCCCGGCATTTT. Its translation is CASSRTEPRHF.

Note on this clonotype: A much larger clone is a single base away; this may be a read error. V and J are TRBV7-9 and TRBJ2-1, with a weak D call TRBD1 (5 bases). Germline V gene lookup returns CDR1 SEHNR and CDR2 FQNEAQ (reference sequence). The CDR3 is made up of 16 amino acids. Trimming pared 6 bases from V and 6 bases from J, leaving 21 bases between. The CDR3 protein is CASRAEQLRDPNEQFF. The CDR3 DNA reads as TGTGCCAGCAGGGCCGAACAACTCAGGGATCCCAATGAGCAGTTCTTC.

This clonotype was seen at least ten times. V and J are TRBV7-3 and TRBJ2-7; 8 bases agree with TRBD2. V lost 3 bases, J lost 5 bases, and 12 bases stayed unmatched. Germline CDR1 reads SGHTA; CDR2 reads FQGTGA. The CDR3 has 16 residues. This CDR3 is CASSLDSGSWMNEQYF. The DNA for the CDR3 is TGTGCCAGCAGCTTGGACAGCGGGAGTTGGATGAACGAGCAGTACTTC. The complete variable domain, with remaining parts taken from reference TRBV7-3 and TRBJ2-7, reads GAGVSQTPSNKVTEKGKYVELRCDPISGHTALYWYRQSLGQGPEFLIYFQGTGAADDSGLPNDRFFAVRPEGSVSTLKIQRTERGDSAVYLCASSLDSGSWMNEQYFGPGTRLTVT.